One sample yielded the 22 T cell receptor beta chains listed below, sequenced in a study of OX40 agonist ivuxolimab in advanced cancers. Produced via immunoSEQ multiplex PCR; TCRdb's table is partial and in-frame only. This sample yields about 48,000 clones, of which more than 75% are seen a single time; around 1.8% belongs to the top ten. Sequencing was performed on CD4+ or CD8+ T cells sorted from blood, taken in a trial of the OX40 agonist ivuxolimab. Source of these receptors: an adult with an advanced solid tumor such as melanoma, head and neck, liver or kidney cancer.

J is TRBJ2-2 and V is TRBV6-4, with D perhaps matching TRBD1 (5 bases). This CDR3 spans 14 amino acids. V lost 8 bases to trimming and J lost 0 bases, with 10 bases between them. Germline CDR1 and CDR2: MRHNA and SNTAGT. The DNA for the CDR3 is TGTGCCAGCCAGGAACAGGCGAACACCGGGGAGCTGTTTTTT. As protein: CASQEQANTGELFF.

In nucleotides, the CDR3 is TGTGCCAGCAGCTTAGGTCTGGGGTCCTCGCGGGTCACTGAAGCTTTCTTT. Residues: CASSLGLGSSRVTEAFF. The chain joins TRBV13 to TRBJ1-1; no clear D gene. V dropped 0 bases and J dropped 4 bases, with 18 bases sitting between them. In germline, CDR1 is PRHDT, CDR2 FYEKMQ (reference sequence). The CDR3 extends over 17 amino acids.

The sample holds one count of this clone. V and J are TRBV18 and TRBJ1-2; D perhaps matches TRBD1 (6 bases). Germline CDR1 is KGHSH and CDR2 is LQKENI. The CDR3 is 16 amino acids. The V end was cut by 2 bases, the J end by 1 base, with 14 bases between. Written as DNA, the CDR3 is TGTGCCAGCTCACCAAGGGGGACCAATATTAACTATGGCTACACCTTC. Protein: CASSPRGTNINYGYTF.

This clone has just one count. V is TRBV5-1 and J is TRBJ2-3; D unclear. This CDR3 has 14 residues. Germline V lookup: CDR1 SGHRS, CDR2 YFSETQ. Trimming removed 0 bases at V and 2 bases at J, with 7 bases between. The CDR3 DNA reads TGCGCCAGCAGCTTGGTACAGATCACAGATACGCAGTATTTT. It specifies CASSLVQITDTQYF.

The chain recombines TRBV18 with TRBJ1-3; D call uncertain. The V end lost 6 bases, the J end lost 0 bases, and 12 bases lay between the germline ends. Germline values: CDR1 KGHSH, CDR2 LQKENI. The length of the CDR3 is 15 residues. CDR3 region: CASSPGWSSGNTIYF. CDR3 DNA sequence: TGTGCCAGCTCTCCCGGCTGGAGCTCTGGAAACACCATATATTTT.

This clone has more than one count but fewer than ten. V is TRBV11-1 and J is TRBJ1-2; D gene ambiguous. Trimming cost V 6 bases and J 4 bases, with 15 bases left between them. The CDR3 runs to 14 residues. Germline CDR1 is SGHAT and CDR2 is FQDESV (reference sequence). CDR3 DNA sequence: TGTGCCAGCAGTCACGGGCCGCAATCCTATGGCTACACCTTC. It translates to CASSHGPQSYGYTF.

The chain uses TRBV18 and TRBJ1-6; 7 bases map to TRBD1. V dropped 2 bases and J dropped 6; count of bases not matched to a gene: 4. This CDR3 has 15 amino acids. CDR1 is KGHSH and CDR2 is LQKENI in the germline V gene. CDR3 DNA: TGTGCCAGCTCACCAGACAGGGTTGGTAATTCACCCCTCCACTTT. Amino acid sequence: CASSPDRVGNSPLHF.

In this sample, this clone turned up a few times. V and J are TRBV12-5 and TRBJ2-1; no clear D gene. Per the germline V gene, CDR1 is LGHNT and CDR2 is FRNRAP. This CDR3 comprises 17 residues. V was cut by 3 bases and J by 2 bases, with 17 bases left in between. The CDR3 is CASGFPPEAGTYNEQFF. The CDR3 nucleotides are TGTGCTAGTGGTTTCCCCCCCGAGGCAGGAACCTACAATGAGCAGTTCTTC.

This chain links TRBV5-1 with TRBJ1-3, with D possibly being TRBD1 (5 bases). V was pared by 1 base and J by 3 bases, with 14 bases between. This CDR3 is 16 amino acids long. CDR1 and CDR2 from the germline V gene are SGHRS and YFSETQ. CDR3 nucleotides: TGCGCCAGCAGCTTGAGTTTTGGAGGGGATGGAAACACCATATATTTT. It specifies CASSLSFGGDGNTIYF.

The chain uses TRBV5-1 and TRBJ2-1, with 8 bases matching TRBD2. There are 16 residues in the CDR3. The V gene's germline CDR1 is SGHRS and CDR2 YFSETQ. V lost 2 bases, J lost 2 bases, and 6 bases stayed unmatched. CDR3 loop: CASSFQSGSAYNEQFF. The CDR3 nucleotides are TGCGCCAGCAGCTTTCAAAGCGGGAGCGCCTACAATGAGCAGTTCTTC.

The CDR3 DNA follows: TGTGCCAGCAGCTTAGGACGACGAGATACGCAGTATTTT. Its protein is CASSLGRRDTQYF. The V gene is TRBV7-2, the J gene TRBJ2-3; D is unresolved. CDR1 is SGHTA, CDR2 FQGNSA, per germline. The CDR3 loop spans 13 amino acids. V gave up 1 base and J gave up 5 bases, with 7 bases separating them.

The chain combines TRBV6-1 with TRBJ1-1; unclear D gene. V lost 6 bases to trimming and J lost 8 bases, with 16 bases between them. Per germline, CDR1 MNHNS and CDR2 SASEGT. The CDR3 has 13 residues. CDR3 bases: TGTGCCAGCAGGGCCCAGGACCTTCTGGAAGCTTTCTTT. Translated: CASRAQDLLEAFF.

This chain uses TRBV6-1 with TRBJ1-1, with D possibly being TRBD1 (6 bases). Germline lookup yields CDR1 MNHNS and CDR2 SASEGT. The CDR3 covers 14 residues. V was shortened by 4 bases and J by 4 bases, with 13 bases between the two germline ends. CDR3 protein: CASSVGPRGTEAFF. In DNA form, the CDR3 reads TGTGCCAGCAGTGTGGGCCCCAGGGGCACTGAAGCTTTCTTT.

The chain recombines TRBV6-1 with TRBJ1-2; no clear D gene. V was cut by 4 bases and J by 1 base, with 7 bases left in between. The CDR3 has 13 residues. The germline V gene encodes CDR1 MNHNS and CDR2 SASEGT. Here the CDR3 DNA reads TGTGCCAGCAGTGTGGCCGATAACTATGGCTACACCTTC. This sequence encodes CASSVADNYGYTF.

V and J are TRBV2 and TRBJ1-5, with 7 nucleotides matching TRBD1. The germline CDR1 and CDR2 sequences are SNHLY and FYNNEI. The CDR3 has 13 residues. The V gene end was trimmed by 7 bases and the J gene end by 2 bases; junction bases not matched to a gene: 2. CDR3 DNA sequence: TGTGCCAGCAATGACAGGGGCAATCAGCCCCAGCATTTT. It yields the protein CASNDRGNQPQHF.

The chain recombines TRBV30 with TRBJ2-1; TRBD1 or TRBD2 may be the D gene (6 bases each). Trimming removed 8 bases from V and 0 bases from J, with 17 bases in between. Germline CDR1 is GTSNPN and CDR2 is SVGIG (reference sequence). The CDR3 is 15 amino acids. CDR3 in amino acids: CAGSMGGSSYNEQFF. CDR3 nucleotide sequence: TGTGCCGGCTCCATGGGGGGCAGCTCCTACAATGAGCAGTTCTTC.

This chain links TRBV19 with TRBJ2-3; possible D gene TRBD2, 6 bases. The V end lost 2 bases, the J end lost 2 bases, and 8 bases lay between the germline ends. Germline-derived CDR1 and CDR2 are LNHDA and SQIVND (reference sequence). The CDR3 has 14 amino acids. CDR3 region: CASSISSVTDTQYF. CDR3 in DNA: TGTGCCAGTAGTATATCTAGCGTCACAGATACGCAGTATTTT.

The chain employs TRBV6-5 and TRBJ2-5, with D perhaps matching TRBD2 (6 bases). This CDR3 contains 13 residues. Germline CDR1 and CDR2: MNHEY and SVGAGI. Trimming shortened V by 10 bases and J by 2 bases, and 14 bases separated the two germline ends. CDR3 coding DNA: TGTGCCATCCTAGGGGAGGCTCAAGAGACCCAGTACTTC. Protein sequence: CAILGEAQETQYF.

The rearrangement joins TRBV6-1 to TRBJ1-2; 9 positions match TRBD1. The trim removed 7 bases at V and 5 bases at J, leaving 8 bases unmatched. CDR1 MNHNS and CDR2 SASEGT come from the germline V gene. The CDR3 covers 14 residues. The CDR3: CASKRGQGSYGYTF. CDR3 DNA: TGTGCCAGCAAGCGGGGACAGGGTTCTTATGGCTACACCTTC.

V and J are TRBV7-3 and TRBJ1-1, with TRBD1 identical over 8 bases. The germline CDR1 and CDR2 sequences are SGHTA and FQGTGA. J was trimmed by 7 bases and V by 5 bases; bases with no gene match: 9. The CDR3 totals 14 residues. CDR3 sequence (DNA): TGTGCCAGCAGCCAACAGGGGGGAACTGGTGAAGCTTTCTTT. It specifies CASSQQGGTGEAFF.

The chain uses TRBV6-5 and TRBJ1-2; no clear D. The CDR3 runs to 14 residues. Germline CDR1 is MNHEY and CDR2 is SVGAGI. Trimming stripped 5 bases from V and 7 bases from J, with 17 bases between. The CDR3 is CASSEVGLSGGYTF. The CDR3 DNA follows: TGTGCCAGCAGTGAAGTAGGCCTTAGCGGTGGCTACACCTTC.

This clone occurred a few times. V is TRBV7-8 and J is TRBJ1-2; 7 bases map to TRBD1. The CDR3 spans 14 residues. V shed 4 bases and J 2 bases; nucleotides not matched to a gene: 4. Germline CDR1 SGHVS, CDR2 FQNEAQ. The CDR3 reads CASSSTGANYGYTF. CDR3 in DNA: TGTGCCAGCAGCTCTACAGGGGCCAACTATGGCTACACCTTC.